This T cell receptor beta chain was observed in a study of CD8 T cells in ankylosing spondylitis. The study's findings and limits: Significant enrichment of disease-linked clones was reported in matched ankylosing spondylitis synovial fluid. In reactive arthritis synovial fluid and blood, some motif variants had been reported before. Ankylosing spondylitis blood seemed to carry a telltale TCR beta motif made of under ten highly homologous variants.

This clonotype was counted at least ten times. As yet, its antigen is unknown. For TCR beta, libraries came from quantitative 5'-RACE with molecular barcodes. A single record per CDR3 protein comes from TCRdb applying MiXCR to the 5' RACE reads. Of under 300,000 distinct CDR3 sequences in the sample, around 7.8% were seen once. Per germline, CDR1 SGHNT and CDR2 YENEEA. The germline V and J ends were trimmed by 4 bases and 0 bases, with 13 bases remaining between them. The CDR3 spans 15 residues. The sequenced sample consisted of blood, either unsorted or a sorted T cell fraction (not recorded which). The rearrangement uses TRBV11-3 and TRBJ2-7, with a weak D call TRBD2 (6 bases). The sequence was collected from a male donor with ankylosing spondylitis or in good health (not recorded which). The CDR3 nucleotides read TGTGCCAGCAGCTACGCAGCGGGCCCCTCCTACGAGCAGTACTTC. Translating it yields CASSYAAGPSYEQYF.